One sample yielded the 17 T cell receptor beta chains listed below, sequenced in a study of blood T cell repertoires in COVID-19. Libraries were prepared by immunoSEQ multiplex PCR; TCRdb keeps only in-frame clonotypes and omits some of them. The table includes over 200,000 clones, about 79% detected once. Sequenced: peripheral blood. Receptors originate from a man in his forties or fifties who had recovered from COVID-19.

The CDR3 bases are TGTGCTAGTGGTTTGTCGCCCTTCAGCGGCGGGGAGCTGTTTTTT. Translated: CASGLSPFSGGELFF. The chain combines TRBV12-5 with TRBJ2-2, with D possibly matching TRBD2 (5 bases). Germline values: CDR1 LGHNT, CDR2 FRNRAP. This CDR3 region has 15 residues. Trimming cost V 2 bases and J 7 bases, with 14 bases left between them.

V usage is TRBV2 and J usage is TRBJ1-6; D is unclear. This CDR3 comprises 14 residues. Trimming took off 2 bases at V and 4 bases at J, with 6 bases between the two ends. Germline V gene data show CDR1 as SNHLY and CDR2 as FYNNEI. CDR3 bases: TGTGCCAGCAGTGAAAGGGAGTATAATTCACCCCTCCACTTT. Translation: CASSEREYNSPLHF.

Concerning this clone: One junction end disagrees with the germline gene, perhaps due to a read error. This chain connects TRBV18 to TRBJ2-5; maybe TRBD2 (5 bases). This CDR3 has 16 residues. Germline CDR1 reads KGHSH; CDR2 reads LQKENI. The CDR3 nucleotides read TGTACCAGCTCACCAAATCCAGGAGGTGTCCAAGAGACCCAGTACTTC. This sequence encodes CTSSPNPGGVQETQYF.

The CDR3 bases are TGCAGCGCTGGGGCAGTGTACAATGAGCAGTTCTTC. This encodes CSAGAVYNEQFF. V is TRBV29-1 and J is TRBJ2-1; tentatively, D is TRBD1 (5 bases). This CDR3 spans 12 amino acids. Germline CDR1 is SQVTM and CDR2 is ANQGSEA. V was clipped by 7 bases and J by 4 bases, with 11 bases between them.

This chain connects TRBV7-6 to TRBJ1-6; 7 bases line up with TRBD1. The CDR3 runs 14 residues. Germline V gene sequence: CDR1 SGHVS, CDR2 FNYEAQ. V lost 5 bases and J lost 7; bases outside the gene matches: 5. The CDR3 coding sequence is TGTGCCAGCAGCCAGGACAGGTTAAATTCACCCCTCCACTTT. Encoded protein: CASSQDRLNSPLHF. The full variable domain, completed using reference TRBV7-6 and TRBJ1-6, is GAGVSQSPRYKVTKRGQDVALRCDPISGHVSLYWYRQALGQGPEFLTYFNYEAQQDKSGLPNDRFSAERPEGSISTLTIQRTEQRDSAMYRCASSQDRLNSPLHFGNGTRLTVT.

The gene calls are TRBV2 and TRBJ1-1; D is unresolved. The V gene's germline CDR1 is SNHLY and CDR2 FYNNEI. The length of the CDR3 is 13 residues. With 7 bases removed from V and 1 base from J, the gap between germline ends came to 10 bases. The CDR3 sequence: CASTRGPNTEAFF. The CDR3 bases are TGTGCCAGCACGCGAGGGCCGAACACTGAAGCTTTCTTT. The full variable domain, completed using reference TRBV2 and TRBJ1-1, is EPEVTQTPSHQVTQMGQEVILRCVPISNHLYFYWYRQILGQKVEFLVSFYNNEISEKSEIFDDQFSVERPDGSNFTLKIRSTKLEDSAMYFCASTRGPNTEAFFGQGTRLTVV.

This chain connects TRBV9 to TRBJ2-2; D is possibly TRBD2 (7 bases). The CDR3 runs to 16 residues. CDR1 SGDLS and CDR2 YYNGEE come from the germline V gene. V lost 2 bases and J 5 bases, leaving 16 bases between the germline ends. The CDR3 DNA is TGTGCCAGCAGCGTTGAAGGACTAGGGGGAACCGGGGAGCTGTTTTTT. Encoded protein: CASSVEGLGGTGELFF.

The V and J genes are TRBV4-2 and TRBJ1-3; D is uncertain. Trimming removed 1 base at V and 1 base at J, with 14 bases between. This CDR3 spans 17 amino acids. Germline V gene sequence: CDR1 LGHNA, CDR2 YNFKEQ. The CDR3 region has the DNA TGTGCCAGCAGCCAAGGCGTCCTAACTACTTCTGGAAACACCATATATTTT. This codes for CASSQGVLTTSGNTIYF.

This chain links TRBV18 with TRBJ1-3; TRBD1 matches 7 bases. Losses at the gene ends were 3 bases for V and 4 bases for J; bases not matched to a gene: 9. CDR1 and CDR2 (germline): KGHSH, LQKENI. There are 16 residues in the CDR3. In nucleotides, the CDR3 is TGTGCCAGCTCACCGGTCGGGACAGCAATGGGAAACACCATATATTTT. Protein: CASSPVGTAMGNTIYF.

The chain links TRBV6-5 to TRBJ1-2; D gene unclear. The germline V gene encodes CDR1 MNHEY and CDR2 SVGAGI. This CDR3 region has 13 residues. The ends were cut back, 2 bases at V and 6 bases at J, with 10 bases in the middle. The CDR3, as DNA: TGTGCCAGCAGTTACCGTCTGAGGGATGGCTACACCTTC. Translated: CASSYRLRDGYTF.

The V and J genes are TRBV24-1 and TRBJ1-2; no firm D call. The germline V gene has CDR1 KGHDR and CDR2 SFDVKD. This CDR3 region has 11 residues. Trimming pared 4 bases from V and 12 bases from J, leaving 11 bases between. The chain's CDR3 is CATSDGIGHTF. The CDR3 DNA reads TGTGCCACCAGTGACGGTATCGGTCACACCTTC.

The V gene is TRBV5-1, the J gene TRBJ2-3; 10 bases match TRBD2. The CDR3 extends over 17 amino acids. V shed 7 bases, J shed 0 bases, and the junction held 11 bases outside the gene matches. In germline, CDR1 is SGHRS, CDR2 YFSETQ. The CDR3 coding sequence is TGCGCCAGCCGAACGGGCAGCGGGGGGGCCAGCACAGATACGCAGTATTTT. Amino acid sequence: CASRTGSGGASTDTQYF.

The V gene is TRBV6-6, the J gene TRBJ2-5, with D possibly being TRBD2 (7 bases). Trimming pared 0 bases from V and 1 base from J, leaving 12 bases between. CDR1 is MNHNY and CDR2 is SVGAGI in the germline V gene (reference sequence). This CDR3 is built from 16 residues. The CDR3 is CASSYSGGGGQETQYF. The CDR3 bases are TGTGCCAGCAGTTACTCGGGAGGGGGGGGCCAAGAGACCCAGTACTTC.

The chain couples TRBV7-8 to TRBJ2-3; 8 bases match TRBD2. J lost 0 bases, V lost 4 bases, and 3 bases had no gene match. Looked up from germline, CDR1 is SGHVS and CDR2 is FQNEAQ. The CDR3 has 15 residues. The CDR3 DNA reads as TGTGCCAGCAGCTCCCAGCGGGGGAGCACAGATACGCAGTATTTT. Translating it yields CASSSQRGSTDTQYF.

CDR3 bases: TGTGCCAGCAGCTTCTCTGGCGGGGGGGCGGAGACCCAGTACTTC. It codes for CASSFSGGGAETQYF. The chain couples TRBV7-2 to TRBJ2-5, with 9 bases aligning to TRBD2. The CDR3 length is 15 residues. The germline V gene has CDR1 SGHTA and CDR2 FQGNSA. Trimming cost V 3 bases and J 5 bases; bases outside gene matches: 7.

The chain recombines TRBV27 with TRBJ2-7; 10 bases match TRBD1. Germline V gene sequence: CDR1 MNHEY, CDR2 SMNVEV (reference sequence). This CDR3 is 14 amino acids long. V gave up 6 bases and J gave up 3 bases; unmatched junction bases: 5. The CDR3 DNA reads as TGTGCCAGCAGGCCGGGACAGGGGTTCTACGAGCAGTACTTC. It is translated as CASRPGQGFYEQYF.

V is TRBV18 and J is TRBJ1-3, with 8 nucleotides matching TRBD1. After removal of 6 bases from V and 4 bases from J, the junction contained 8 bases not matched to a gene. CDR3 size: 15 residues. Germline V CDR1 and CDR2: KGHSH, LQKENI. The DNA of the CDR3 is TGTGCCAGCTCGAACGACAGGGGTCCCGGAAACACCATATATTTT. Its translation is CASSNDRGPGNTIYF.